The 30 T cell receptor beta chains reported below all come from one sample, sequenced in a study of memory CD4+ T cells and cytomegalovirus serostatus. Clones were sequenced by immunoSEQ multiplex PCR, and TCRdb holds only the in-frame ones, with some missing. This sample yields 55,000 to 80,000 clones, of which 70% to 80% are seen a single time; approximately 4.5% belongs to the top ten. Single viable CD3+CD4+CD8-CD45RO+ cells were sorted as the memory CD4+ T cells. Sequenced input: memory CD4+ T cells from blood. These receptors were obtained from an adult in good health and CMV-seropositive.

This chain connects TRBV18 to TRBJ1-4, with D hard to call. The CDR3 runs 14 residues. V shed 6 bases and J shed 0 bases, with 8 bases lying between them. Germline CDR1 and CDR2: KGHSH and LQKENI. CDR3 residues: CASSPGSTNEKLFF. The CDR3 coding sequence is TGTGCCAGCTCCCCAGGATCAACTAATGAAAAACTGTTTTTT.

The chain employs TRBV28 and TRBJ2-5; possibly TRBD2 for D (6 bases). V lost 5 bases and J lost 5, with 18 bases in between. CDR1 and CDR2 from the germline V gene are MDHEN and SYDVKM. The CDR3 contains 15 residues. The CDR3 protein is CASSLGMGGEETQYF. The CDR3 DNA is TGTGCCAGCAGTCTGGGAATGGGCGGGGAGGAGACCCAGTACTTC.

The rearrangement joins TRBV14 to TRBJ1-4; D remains ambiguous. Germline V gene lookup returns CDR1 SGHDN and CDR2 FVKESK. V was trimmed by 4 bases and J by 6 bases, leaving 6 bases between them. This CDR3 has 12 residues. CDR3 protein: CASSRLDEKLFF. The CDR3 DNA reads as TGTGCCAGCAGCCGACTGGATGAAAAACTGTTTTTT.

The rearrangement uses TRBV10-1 and TRBJ2-3; D not certain. Germline CDR1 and CDR2: WNHNN and SYGVQD (reference sequence). The CDR3 contains 12 residues. Trimming shortened V by 3 bases and J by 2 bases, and 3 bases separated the two germline ends. The CDR3 DNA reads TGCGCCAGCAGTGAAGACACAGATACGCAGTATTTT. It codes for CASSEDTDTQYF.

The chain links TRBV5-1 to TRBJ2-3, with D unresolved. Germline CDR1 reads SGHRS; CDR2 reads YFSETQ. The CDR3 sequence is 14 residues long. V dropped 3 bases and J dropped 1 base, with 9 bases sitting between them. The CDR3 nucleotides are TGCGCCAGCAGCTCCTCGACTGGCACAGATACGCAGTATTTT. Protein sequence: CASSSSTGTDTQYF.

The CDR3 DNA reads as TGTGCCAGCAGTTTATTCGGGACAGGGACCTACGAGCAGTACTTC. Translating gives CASSLFGTGTYEQYF. This chain uses TRBV28 with TRBJ2-7; 9 nucleotides align to TRBD1. The germline V gene encodes CDR1 MDHEN and CDR2 SYDVKM. The CDR3 is 15 amino acids. The trim removed 1 base at V and 2 bases at J, leaving 3 bases unmatched.

The chain combines TRBV13 with TRBJ2-1; TRBD2 is a possible D gene (6 bases). Germline-derived CDR1 and CDR2 are PRHDT and FYEKMQ (reference sequence). CDR3 length equals 15 residues. V was clipped by 6 bases and J by 8 bases, with 20 bases between them. CDR3 amino acids: CASRRPGLRTDEQFF. The CDR3 DNA reads as TGTGCCAGCAGGAGACCGGGACTCCGGACCGATGAGCAGTTCTTC.

The rearrangement links TRBV2 to TRBJ2-5; tentative D call: TRBD2 (5 bases). This CDR3 contains 12 residues. Trimming pared 8 bases from V and 3 bases from J, leaving 10 bases between. Germline V CDR1 and CDR2: SNHLY, FYNNEI. The CDR3 is CASFEGKETQYF. The CDR3 region has the DNA TGTGCCAGCTTTGAGGGTAAAGAGACCCAGTACTTC.

This chain uses TRBV4-1 with TRBJ1-1; D remains unclear. Germline lookup yields CDR1 MGHRA and CDR2 YSYEKL. The CDR3 is made up of 14 amino acids. Trimming pared 3 bases from V and 0 bases from J, leaving 8 bases between. Written as DNA, the CDR3 is TGCGCCAGCAGCCAGATAAATTTGAACACTGAAGCTTTCTTT. Protein product: CASSQINLNTEAFF.

The V and J genes are TRBV5-1 and TRBJ2-3, with 7 bases lining up with TRBD2. Germline CDR1 SGHRS, CDR2 YFSETQ. The CDR3 runs 14 residues. With V trimmed by 2 bases and J by 2 bases, 2 bases remained unmatched. CDR3 nucleotide sequence: TGCGCCAGCAGCTTAAGCGGGGTCACAGATACGCAGTATTTT. Its translation: CASSLSGVTDTQYF.

This clone has a single count. This chain joins TRBV6-1 and TRBJ1-5, with D uncertain. Germline CDR1 and CDR2: MNHNS and SASEGT. The V end lost 3 bases, the J end lost 5 bases, and 8 bases lay between the germline ends. CDR3 length: 13 residues. The CDR3 region has the DNA TGTGCCAGCAGTGATCAGGCTCATCAGCCCCAGCATTTT. This translates into CASSDQAHQPQHF.

The rearrangement joins TRBV19 to TRBJ1-2; D uncertain. V dropped 7 bases and J dropped 4 bases, with 13 bases sitting between them. CDR3 length equals 13 residues. Germline V lookup: CDR1 LNHDA, CDR2 SQIVND (reference sequence). Here the CDR3 reads CASTKTDLYGYTF. The CDR3 DNA reads as TGTGCCAGTACTAAAACTGATCTCTATGGCTACACCTTC.

This clone has only a few counts. The chain links TRBV5-1 to TRBJ2-5; tentative D call: TRBD2 (6 bases). This CDR3 has 14 residues. Germline CDR1 and CDR2: SGHRS and YFSETQ. Trimming left V 7 bases short and J 4 bases short, with 17 bases between. CDR3 sequence: CASDTGGSSETQYF. The CDR3 DNA follows: TGCGCCAGCGATACCGGGGGTTCATCAGAGACCCAGTACTTC.

This chain uses TRBV6-5 with TRBJ1-2, with a tentative D call TRBD1 (6 bases). The CDR3 consists of 14 residues. V was trimmed by 5 bases and J by 4 bases, leaving 14 bases between them. CDR1 is MNHEY, CDR2 SVGAGI, per germline. The CDR3 reads CASSRTTGSYGYTF. As DNA, the CDR3 is TGTGCCAGCAGTCGGACCACAGGGAGCTATGGCTACACCTTC.

The gene calls are TRBV7-2 and TRBJ2-3; D perhaps matches TRBD2 (6 bases). The CDR3 is 17 residues long. Trimming removed 1 base from V and 0 bases from J, with 14 bases in between. Germline CDR1 and CDR2: SGHTA and FQGNSA. CDR3 residues: CASSLVKVGGSTDTQYF. The CDR3 DNA follows: TGTGCCAGCAGCTTAGTTAAGGTGGGGGGAAGCACAGATACGCAGTATTTT.

This clone is a singleton in its sample. The rearrangement uses TRBV5-1 and TRBJ2-2; D possibly corresponds to TRBD1 (6 bases). The V end lost 5 bases, the J end lost 2 bases, and 10 bases lay between the germline ends. Germline CDR1 is SGHRS and CDR2 is YFSETQ. The CDR3 sequence is 14 residues long. The CDR3 nucleotides read TGCGCCAGCAGAACACAGGGTAACACCGGGGAGCTGTTTTTT. Translation: CASRTQGNTGELFF.

There are a few counts of this clone. The V and J genes are TRBV6-4 and TRBJ1-4; D is ambiguous. Trimming took off 6 bases at V and 1 base at J, with 18 bases between the two ends. This CDR3 comprises 17 residues. The germline gives CDR1 MRHNA, CDR2 SNTAGT. CDR3 sequence (DNA): TGTGCCAGCAGAGCCCCTAGGACGGGTGGAACTAATGAAAAACTGTTTTTT. As protein: CASRAPRTGGTNEKLFF.

This sequence joins TRBV11-1 and TRBJ2-1; maybe TRBD2 (6 bases). The CDR3 covers 14 residues. The ends were cut back, 5 bases at V and 7 bases at J, with 15 bases in the middle. The germline V gene has CDR1 SGHAT and CDR2 FQDESV (reference sequence). The CDR3 DNA follows: TGTGCCAGCAGCCGGGGACTCATTGGGAATGAGCAGTTCTTC. Translating it yields CASSRGLIGNEQFF.

V and J are TRBV9 and TRBJ1-2; no definite D call. Trimming left V 1 base short and J 6 bases short, with 13 bases between. Germline V gene sequence: CDR1 SGDLS, CDR2 YYNGEE. The CDR3 extends over 14 amino acids. The chain's CDR3 is CASSVLGPRDGYTF. CDR3 nucleotides: TGTGCCAGCAGCGTATTGGGCCCCCGGGATGGCTACACCTTC.

The V and J genes are TRBV5-5 and TRBJ2-1, with 8 bases aligning to TRBD2. Germline V gene data show CDR1 as SGHKS and CDR2 as YYEKEE (reference sequence). J gave up 2 bases and V 5 bases, and 12 bases lay outside the gene matches. The CDR3 runs 17 residues. CDR3 nucleotide sequence: TGTGCCAGCAGACTAGTACTACGGGGGGGCGCCTACAATGAGCAGTTCTTC. This sequence encodes CASRLVLRGGAYNEQFF.

The chain has TRBV28 and TRBJ2-7, with D perhaps matching TRBD2 (7 bases). V was shortened by 6 bases and J by 5 bases, with 14 bases between the two germline ends. Germline V gene lookup returns CDR1 MDHEN and CDR2 SYDVKM. CDR3 size: 13 residues. CDR3 DNA: TGTGCCAGCAGCCCCGGGGGGCCCGACGAGCAGTACTTC. Its protein product is CASSPGGPDEQYF.

The chain combines TRBV2 with TRBJ2-7; D could derive from TRBD1 or TRBD2 (5 bases each). The CDR3 length is 12 residues. Trimming removed 7 bases at V and 0 bases at J, with 7 bases between. The germline V gene has CDR1 SNHLY and CDR2 FYNNEI. The CDR3 nucleotides are TGTGCCAGCACGGGACCCTCCTACGAGCAGTACTTC. Amino acids: CASTGPSYEQYF. Variable domain in full (rest from reference TRBV2 and TRBJ2-7): EPEVTQTPSHQVTQMGQEVILRCVPISNHLYFYWYRQILGQKVEFLVSFYNNEISEKSEIFDDQFSVERPDGSNFTLKIRSTKLEDSAMYFCASTGPSYEQYFGPGTRLTVT.

CDR3 protein: CASSPRSDSNYGYTF. In DNA, the CDR3 is TGTGCCAGCAGCCCACGTTCAGATTCTAACTATGGCTACACCTTC. The chain links TRBV7-9 to TRBJ1-2; D not certain. The CDR3 has 15 residues. V lost 5 bases to trimming and J lost 0 bases, with 13 bases between them. The germline CDR1 and CDR2 sequences are SEHNR and FQNEAQ (reference sequence).

This chain links TRBV6-9 with TRBJ2-7; D is ambiguous. Trimming took 11 bases from V and 0 from J, leaving 17 bases between them. The CDR3 runs 14 residues. Germline V CDR1 and CDR2: MNHGY, SVAAGI. The CDR3 nucleotides are TGTGCCTCCACCGGGCCCTCGAGCTCCTACGAGCAGTACTTC. As protein: CASTGPSSSYEQYF.

J is TRBJ1-2 and V is TRBV29-1; 9 bases match TRBD1. Germline lookup yields CDR1 SQVTM and CDR2 ANQGSEA. The length of the CDR3 is 13 residues. V lost 3 bases, J lost 8 bases, and 7 bases stayed unmatched. The CDR3 nucleotides are TGCAGCGTTGATCCCGGGACAGGGCCCGGCTACACCTTC. Protein sequence: CSVDPGTGPGYTF. Looking up the rest from reference TRBV29-1 and TRBJ1-2 gives the full variable domain: SAVISQKPSRDICQRGTSLTIQCQVDSQVTMMFWYRQQPGQSLTLIATANQGSEATYESGFVIDKFPISRPNLTFSTLTVSNMSPEDSSIYLCSVDPGTGPGYTFGSGTRLTVV.

This clone was found a few times. Other DNA sequences in the sample encode the same CDR3. The chain joins TRBV5-8 to TRBJ1-2; D ambiguous. Germline values: CDR1 SGHTS, CDR2 YDEGEE. The CDR3 extends over 13 amino acids. The germline V and J ends were trimmed by 2 bases and 5 bases, with 10 bases remaining between them. CDR3 protein: CASSLGRRYGYTF. The CDR3 DNA reads TGTGCCAGCAGCTTAGGCAGGAGGTATGGCTACACCTTC.

The rearrangement joins TRBV5-4 to TRBJ1-1, with D uncertain. The CDR3 is 14 amino acids. The germline V gene encodes CDR1 SGHNT and CDR2 YYREEE (reference sequence). The germline V and J ends were trimmed by 0 bases and 1 base, with 7 bases remaining between them. The CDR3 DNA follows: TGTGCCAGCAGCTTGGACGTGGCGAACACTGAAGCTTTCTTT. Translating gives CASSLDVANTEAFF.

This rearrangement joins TRBV28 to TRBJ2-7, with 8 bases lining up with TRBD2. V trimming: 7 bases; J trimming: 1 base; junction bases outside the gene matches: 6. The CDR3 is 14 amino acids. CDR1 is MDHEN, CDR2 SYDVKM, per germline. CDR3 DNA: TGTGCCAGCAAACCGGGACTAGATTCCTACGAGCAGTACTTC. It specifies CASKPGLDSYEQYF.

V and J are TRBV11-2 and TRBJ2-2; possibly TRBD2 for D (6 bases). The CDR3 extends over 14 amino acids. V lost 8 bases to trimming and J lost 6 bases, with 16 bases between them. CDR1 and CDR2 (germline): SGHAT, FQNNGV. This CDR3 is CASRGLQGAGELFF. DNA for the CDR3: TGTGCCAGCCGGGGACTGCAAGGGGCCGGGGAGCTGTTTTTT.

V gene TRBV19 combines with J gene TRBJ1-2; 10 positions agree with TRBD1. From germline, CDR1 is LNHDA and CDR2 SQIVND (reference sequence). The CDR3 consists of 15 residues. V shed 4 bases and J 0 bases; nucleotides not matched to a gene: 2. Here the CDR3 reads CASSKGQGTNYGYTF. Written as DNA, the CDR3 is TGTGCCAGTAGTAAGGGACAGGGGACTAACTATGGCTACACCTTC.